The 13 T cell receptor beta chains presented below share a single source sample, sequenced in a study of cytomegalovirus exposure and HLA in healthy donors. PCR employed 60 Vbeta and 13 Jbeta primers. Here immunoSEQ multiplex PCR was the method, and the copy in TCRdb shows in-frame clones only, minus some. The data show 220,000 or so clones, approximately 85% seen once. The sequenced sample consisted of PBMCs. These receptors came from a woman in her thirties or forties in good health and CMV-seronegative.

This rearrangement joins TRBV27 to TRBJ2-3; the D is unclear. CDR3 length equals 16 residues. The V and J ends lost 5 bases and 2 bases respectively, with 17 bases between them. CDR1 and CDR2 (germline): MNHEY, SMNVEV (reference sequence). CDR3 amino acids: CASSPLLSTYTDTQYF. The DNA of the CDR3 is TGTGCCAGCAGTCCATTGCTCTCTACTTACACAGATACGCAGTATTTT.

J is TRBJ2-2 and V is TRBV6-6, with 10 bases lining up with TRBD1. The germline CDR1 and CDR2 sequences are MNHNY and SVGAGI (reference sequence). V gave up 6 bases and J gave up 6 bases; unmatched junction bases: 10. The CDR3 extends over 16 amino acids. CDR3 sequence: CASRLTGTGVAGELFF. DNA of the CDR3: TGTGCCAGCAGATTAACCGGGACAGGGGTTGCCGGGGAGCTGTTTTTT.

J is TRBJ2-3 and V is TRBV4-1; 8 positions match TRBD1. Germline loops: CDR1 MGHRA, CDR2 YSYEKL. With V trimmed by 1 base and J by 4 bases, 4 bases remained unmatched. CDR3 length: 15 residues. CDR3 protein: CASSQVDRVSDTQYF. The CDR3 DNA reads TGCGCCAGCAGCCAAGTGGACAGGGTATCAGATACGCAGTATTTT.

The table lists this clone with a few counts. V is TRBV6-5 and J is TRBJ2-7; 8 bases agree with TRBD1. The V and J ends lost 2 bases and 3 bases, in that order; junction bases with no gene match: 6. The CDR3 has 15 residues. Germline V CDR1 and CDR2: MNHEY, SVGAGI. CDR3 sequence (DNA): TGTGCCAGCAGTTACGCCGGGACAGGCCACTACGAGCAGTACTTC. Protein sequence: CASSYAGTGHYEQYF.

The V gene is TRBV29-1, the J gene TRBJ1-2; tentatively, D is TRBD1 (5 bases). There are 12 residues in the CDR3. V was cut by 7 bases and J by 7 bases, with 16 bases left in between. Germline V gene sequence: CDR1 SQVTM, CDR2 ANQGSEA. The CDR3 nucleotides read TGCAGCGGTCTGAGTGCGGGGCTTGGCTACACCTTC. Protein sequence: CSGLSAGLGYTF.

As DNA, the CDR3 is TGCGCCAGCAGCTTAAGGGGGTTGGCGACTGAAGCTTTCTTT. The encoded protein is CASSLRGLATEAFF. The chain is built from TRBV4-1 and TRBJ1-1; maybe TRBD1 (6 bases). Between the trimmed V and J ends, which lost 5 bases and 5 bases, there was a span of 15 bases. In germline, CDR1 is MGHRA, CDR2 YSYEKL. The CDR3 consists of 14 residues.

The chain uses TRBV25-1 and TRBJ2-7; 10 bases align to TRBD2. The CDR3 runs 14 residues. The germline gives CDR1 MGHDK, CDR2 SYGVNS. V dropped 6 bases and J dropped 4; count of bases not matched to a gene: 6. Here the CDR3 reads CASREAGGPYEQYF. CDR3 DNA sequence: TGTGCCAGCAGAGAAGCGGGAGGGCCTTACGAGCAGTACTTC.

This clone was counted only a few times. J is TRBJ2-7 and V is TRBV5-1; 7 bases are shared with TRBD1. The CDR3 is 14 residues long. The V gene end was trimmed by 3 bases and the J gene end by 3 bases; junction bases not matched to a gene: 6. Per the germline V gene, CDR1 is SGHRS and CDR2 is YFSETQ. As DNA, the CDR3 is TGCGCCAGCAGCTGGGGACAGACCCGCTACGAGCAGTACTTC. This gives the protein CASSWGQTRYEQYF.

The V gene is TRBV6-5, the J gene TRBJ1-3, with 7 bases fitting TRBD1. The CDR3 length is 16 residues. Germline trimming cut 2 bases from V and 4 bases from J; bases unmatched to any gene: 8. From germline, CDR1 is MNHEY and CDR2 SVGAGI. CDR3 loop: CASSYGQAMVGNTIYF. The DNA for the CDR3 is TGTGCCAGCAGTTACGGACAGGCGATGGTGGGAAACACCATATATTTT.

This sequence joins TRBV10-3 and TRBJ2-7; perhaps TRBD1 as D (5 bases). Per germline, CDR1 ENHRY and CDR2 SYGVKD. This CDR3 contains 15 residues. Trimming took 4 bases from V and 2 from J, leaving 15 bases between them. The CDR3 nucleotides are TGTGCCATCAGTGGAGAGGAGAAGGGGCCCTACGAGCAGTACTTC. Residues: CAISGEEKGPYEQYF.

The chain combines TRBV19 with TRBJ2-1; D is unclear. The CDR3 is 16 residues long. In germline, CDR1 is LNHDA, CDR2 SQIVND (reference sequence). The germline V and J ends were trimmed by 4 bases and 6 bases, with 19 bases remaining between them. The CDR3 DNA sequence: TGTGCCAGTAGTACCTTCCCGATGGCCCTCCCCAATGAGCAGTTCTTC. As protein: CASSTFPMALPNEQFF.

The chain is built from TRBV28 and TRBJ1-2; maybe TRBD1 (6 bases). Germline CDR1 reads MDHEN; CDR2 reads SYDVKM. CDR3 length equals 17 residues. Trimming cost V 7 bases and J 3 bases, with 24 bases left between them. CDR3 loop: CASIPGTRENSHYGYTF. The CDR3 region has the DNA TGTGCCAGCATTCCCGGGACAAGGGAAAACTCACACTATGGCTACACCTTC.

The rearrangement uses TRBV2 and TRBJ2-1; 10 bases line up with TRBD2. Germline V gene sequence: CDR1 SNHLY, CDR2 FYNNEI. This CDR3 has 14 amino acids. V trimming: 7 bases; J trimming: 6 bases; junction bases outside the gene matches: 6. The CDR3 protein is CASTSGSISNEQFF. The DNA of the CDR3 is TGTGCCAGCACTAGCGGGAGCATCTCCAATGAGCAGTTCTTC.